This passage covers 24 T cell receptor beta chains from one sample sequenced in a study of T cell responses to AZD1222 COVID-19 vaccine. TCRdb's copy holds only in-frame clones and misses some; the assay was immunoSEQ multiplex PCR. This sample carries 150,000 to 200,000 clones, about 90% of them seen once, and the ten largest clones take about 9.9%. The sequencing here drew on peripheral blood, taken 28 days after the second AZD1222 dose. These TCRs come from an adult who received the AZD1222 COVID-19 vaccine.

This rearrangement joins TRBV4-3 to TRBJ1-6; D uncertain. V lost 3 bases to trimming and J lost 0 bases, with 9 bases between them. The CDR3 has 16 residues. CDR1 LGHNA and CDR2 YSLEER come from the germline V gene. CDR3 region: CASSQTGSSYNSPLHF. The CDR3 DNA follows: TGCGCCAGCAGCCAGACCGGCAGCTCCTATAATTCACCCCTCCACTTT.

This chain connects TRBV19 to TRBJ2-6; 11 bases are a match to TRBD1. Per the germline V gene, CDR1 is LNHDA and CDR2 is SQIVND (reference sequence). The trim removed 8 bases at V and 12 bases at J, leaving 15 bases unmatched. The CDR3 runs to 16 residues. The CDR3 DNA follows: TGTGCCAGTGCCATGGGGACAGGGGGACGGGCTGCCGTCCTGACTTTC. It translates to CASAMGTGGRAAVLTF.

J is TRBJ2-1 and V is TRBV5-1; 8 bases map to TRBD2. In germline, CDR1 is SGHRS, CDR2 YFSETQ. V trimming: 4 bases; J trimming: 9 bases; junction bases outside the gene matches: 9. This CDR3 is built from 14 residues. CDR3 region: CASSPSGPSVEQFF. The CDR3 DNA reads TGCGCCAGCAGCCCTAGCGGGCCCTCGGTTGAGCAGTTCTTC.

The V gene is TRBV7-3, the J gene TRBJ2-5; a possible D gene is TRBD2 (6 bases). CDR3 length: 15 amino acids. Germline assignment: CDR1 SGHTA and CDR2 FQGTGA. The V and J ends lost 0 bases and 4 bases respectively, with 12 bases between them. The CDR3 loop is CASSLTLASAETQYF. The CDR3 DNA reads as TGTGCCAGCAGCTTAACGTTGGCTAGCGCAGAGACCCAGTACTTC.

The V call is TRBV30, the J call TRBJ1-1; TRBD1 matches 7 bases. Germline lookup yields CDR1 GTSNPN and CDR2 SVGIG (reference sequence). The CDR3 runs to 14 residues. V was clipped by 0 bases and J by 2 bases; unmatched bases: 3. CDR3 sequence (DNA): TGTGCCTGGAGTGTTGGGACAGCCAACACTGAAGCTTTCTTT. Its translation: CAWSVGTANTEAFF.

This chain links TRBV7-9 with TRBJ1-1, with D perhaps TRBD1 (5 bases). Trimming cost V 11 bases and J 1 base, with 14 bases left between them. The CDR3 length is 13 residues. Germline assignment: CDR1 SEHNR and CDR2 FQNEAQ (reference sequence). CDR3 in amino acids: CAGGSGGNTEAFF. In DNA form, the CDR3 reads TGTGCCGGAGGGTCCGGGGGGAACACTGAAGCTTTCTTT.

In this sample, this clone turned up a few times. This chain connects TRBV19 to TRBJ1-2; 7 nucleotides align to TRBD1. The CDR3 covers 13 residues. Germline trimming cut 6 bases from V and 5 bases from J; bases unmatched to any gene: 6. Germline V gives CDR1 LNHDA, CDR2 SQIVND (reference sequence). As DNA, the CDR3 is TGTGCCAGTAGGATGGGACAGCTTTATGGCTACACCTTC. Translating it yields CASRMGQLYGYTF.

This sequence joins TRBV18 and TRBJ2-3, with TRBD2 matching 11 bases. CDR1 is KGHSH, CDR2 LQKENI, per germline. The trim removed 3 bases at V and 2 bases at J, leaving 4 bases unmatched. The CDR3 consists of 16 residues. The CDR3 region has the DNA TGTGCCAGCTCACCGCTAGCGGGGGGACTCACAGATACGCAGTATTTT. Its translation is CASSPLAGGLTDTQYF. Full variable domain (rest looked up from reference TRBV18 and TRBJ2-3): NAGVMQNPRHLVRRRGQEARLRCSPMKGHSHVYWYRQLPEEGLKFMVYLQKENIIDESGMPKERFSAEFPKEGPSILRIQQVVRGDSAAYFCASSPLAGGLTDTQYFGPGTRLTVL.

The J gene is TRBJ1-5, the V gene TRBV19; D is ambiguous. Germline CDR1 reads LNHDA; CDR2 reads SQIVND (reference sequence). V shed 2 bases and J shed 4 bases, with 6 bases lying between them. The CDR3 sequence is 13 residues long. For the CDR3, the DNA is TGTGCCAGTAGTATAAGGGTAAATCAGCCCCAGCATTTT. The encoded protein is CASSIRVNQPQHF.

CDR3 region: CASRSASGSTDTQYF. CDR3 DNA: TGTGCCAGTAGGTCCGCTAGCGGAAGCACAGATACGCAGTATTTT. The chain employs TRBV19 and TRBJ2-3; 7 nucleotides line up with TRBD2. The CDR3 consists of 15 residues. J gave up 0 bases and V 6 bases, and 6 bases lay outside the gene matches. CDR1 is LNHDA, CDR2 SQIVND, per germline (reference sequence).

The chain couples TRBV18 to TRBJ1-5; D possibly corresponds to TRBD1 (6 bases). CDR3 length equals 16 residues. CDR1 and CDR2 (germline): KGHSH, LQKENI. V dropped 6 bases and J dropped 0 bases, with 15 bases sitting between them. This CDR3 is CASSLKGGDSNQPQHF. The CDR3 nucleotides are TGTGCCAGCTCTCTAAAGGGGGGTGATAGCAATCAGCCCCAGCATTTT.

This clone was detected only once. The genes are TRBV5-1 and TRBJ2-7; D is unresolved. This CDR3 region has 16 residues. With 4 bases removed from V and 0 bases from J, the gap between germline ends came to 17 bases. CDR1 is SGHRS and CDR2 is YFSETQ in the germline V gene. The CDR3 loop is CASSTRTGSSSYEQYF. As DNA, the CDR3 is TGCGCCAGCAGCACCAGAACCGGGTCGAGCTCCTACGAGCAGTACTTC.

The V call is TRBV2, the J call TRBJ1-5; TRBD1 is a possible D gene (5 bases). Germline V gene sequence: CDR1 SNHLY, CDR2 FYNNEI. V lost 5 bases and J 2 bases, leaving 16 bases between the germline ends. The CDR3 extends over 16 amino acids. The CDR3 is CASSFNSGRGNQPQHF. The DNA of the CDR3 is TGTGCCAGCAGTTTTAACTCAGGGAGGGGCAATCAGCCCCAGCATTTT.

The CDR3 nucleotides read TGTGCCAGCAGTGAAGACGTACGACCACTATATGGCTACACCTTC. Amino acid sequence: CASSEDVRPLYGYTF. The V gene is TRBV6-1, the J gene TRBJ1-2; D remains unclear. Trimming removed 1 base at V and 5 bases at J, with 14 bases between. CDR1 MNHNS and CDR2 SASEGT come from the germline V gene. The CDR3 is made up of 15 amino acids.

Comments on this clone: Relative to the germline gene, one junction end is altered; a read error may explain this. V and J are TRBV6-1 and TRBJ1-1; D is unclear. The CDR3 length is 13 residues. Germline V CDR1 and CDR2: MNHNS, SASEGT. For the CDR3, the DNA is TGTGCCAGCAGGGAAGGGTCGGGAACTGAAGCTTTCTTT. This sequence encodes CASREGSGTEAFF.

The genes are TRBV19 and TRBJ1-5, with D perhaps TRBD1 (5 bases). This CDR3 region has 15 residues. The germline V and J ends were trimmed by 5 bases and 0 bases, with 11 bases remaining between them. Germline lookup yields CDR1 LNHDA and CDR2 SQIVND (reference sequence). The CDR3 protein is CASSVGRNSNQPQHF. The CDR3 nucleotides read TGTGCCAGTAGTGTGGGACGGAATAGCAATCAGCCCCAGCATTTT. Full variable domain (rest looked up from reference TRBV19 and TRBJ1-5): DGGITQSPKYLFRKEGQNVTLSCEQNLNHDAMYWYRQDPGQGLRLIYYSQIVNDFQKGDIAEGYSVSREKKESFPLTVTSAQKNPTAFYLCASSVGRNSNQPQHFGDGTRLSIL.

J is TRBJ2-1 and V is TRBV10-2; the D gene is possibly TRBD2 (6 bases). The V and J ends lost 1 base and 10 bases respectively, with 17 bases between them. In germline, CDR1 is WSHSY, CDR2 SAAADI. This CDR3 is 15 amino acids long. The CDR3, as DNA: TGCGCCAGCAGTGAGTGGGCGGGGAACGCCAGGGAGCAGTTCTTC. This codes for CASSEWAGNAREQFF.

The CDR3 reads CASSPRVNYGYTF. The CDR3 nucleotides are TGTGCCAGCAGTCCGAGGGTAAACTATGGCTACACCTTC. The J gene is TRBJ1-2, the V gene TRBV12-3 or TRBV12-4, with D unclear. The V end lost 5 bases, the J end lost 2 bases, and 9 bases lay between the germline ends. The CDR3 totals 13 residues.

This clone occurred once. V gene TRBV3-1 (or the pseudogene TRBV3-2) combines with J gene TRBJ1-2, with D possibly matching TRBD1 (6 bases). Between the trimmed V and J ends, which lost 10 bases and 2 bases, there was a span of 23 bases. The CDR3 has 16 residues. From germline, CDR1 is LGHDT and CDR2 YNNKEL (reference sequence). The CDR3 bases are TGTGCCACCAGGACGAAAGGGGGTTGGGGAAACTATGGCTACACCTTC. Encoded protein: CATRTKGGWGNYGYTF.

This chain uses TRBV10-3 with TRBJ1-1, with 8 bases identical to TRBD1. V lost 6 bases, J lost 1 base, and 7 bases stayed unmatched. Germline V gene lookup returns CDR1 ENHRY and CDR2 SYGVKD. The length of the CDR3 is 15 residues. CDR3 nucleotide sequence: TGTGCCATCAGCCAGACAGGGGTCGGGAACACTGAAGCTTTCTTT. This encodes CAISQTGVGNTEAFF.

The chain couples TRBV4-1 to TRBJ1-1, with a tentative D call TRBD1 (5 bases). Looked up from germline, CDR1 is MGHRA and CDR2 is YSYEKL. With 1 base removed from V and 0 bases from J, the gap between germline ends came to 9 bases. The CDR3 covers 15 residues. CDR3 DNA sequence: TGCGCCAGCAGCCAAGGACGGACAATGAACACTGAAGCTTTCTTT. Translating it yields CASSQGRTMNTEAFF.

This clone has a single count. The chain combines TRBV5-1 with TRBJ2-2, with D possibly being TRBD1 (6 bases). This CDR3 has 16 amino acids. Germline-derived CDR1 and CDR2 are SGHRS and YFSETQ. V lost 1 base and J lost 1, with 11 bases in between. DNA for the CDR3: TGCGCCAGCAGCTTGTGGGGCAGGGGGAACACCGGGGAGCTGTTTTTT. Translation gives CASSLWGRGNTGELFF.

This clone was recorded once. CDR3 residues: CASSFRRLGGYTF. Here the CDR3 DNA reads TGTGCCAGCAGTTTTAGGAGGCTTGGGGGCTACACCTTC. The V gene is TRBV28, the J gene TRBJ1-2; D unclear. Germline CDR1 and CDR2: MDHEN and SYDVKM. Trimming took off 3 bases at V and 8 bases at J, with 13 bases between the two ends. This CDR3 is 13 amino acids long.

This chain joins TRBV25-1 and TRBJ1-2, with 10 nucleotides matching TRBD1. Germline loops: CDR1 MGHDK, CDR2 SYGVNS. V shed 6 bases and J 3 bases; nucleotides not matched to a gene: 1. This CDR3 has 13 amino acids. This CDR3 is CASRGTGDYGYTF. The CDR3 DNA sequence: TGTGCCAGCAGGGGGACAGGGGACTATGGCTACACCTTC.